This entry lists 27 T cell receptor beta chains sequenced from one sample in a study of immune evolution from preneoplasia to lung adenocarcinoma (dated by TCRdb to about 2021). The library came from the immunoSEQ multiplex PCR assay. TCRdb carries this immuneACCESS record with in-frame sequences only. Its versions omit some clonotypes, under half of them owing to an unresolved V gene in the studies checked, with the rest unexplained. This sample has 6,500 to 10,000 clones in its table, and roughly four fifths of those were observed once. The ten largest make up about 2.1% of the sample. The sample taken for sequencing was FFPE invasive lung adenocarcinoma tissue. This specimen's cell subset or site label, interpreted: frankly invasive lung adenocarcinoma (ADC). The receptors here all came from a person aged 50-70 years with lung adenocarcinoma.

The chain employs TRBV29-1 and TRBJ2-1, with D possibly matching TRBD2 (6 bases). CDR1 is SQVTM and CDR2 is ANQGSEA in the germline V gene. The V end lost 5 bases, the J end lost 0 bases, and 17 bases lay between the germline ends. The CDR3 runs 16 residues. In nucleotides, the CDR3 is TGCAGCGTTCCCCTCGGAGGGACGAGCTCCTACAATGAGCAGTTCTTC. This sequence encodes CSVPLGGTSSYNEQFF.

Only a few counts were recorded for this clone. CDR3 nucleotides: TGCGCCAGCAGCTGGTGGACTAGCGGGAGTGGCGAGCAGTACTTC. Protein: CASSWWTSGSGEQYF. This chain links TRBV5-1 with TRBJ2-7; 13 positions match TRBD2. V lost 3 bases to trimming and J lost 6 bases; unmatched junction nucleotides: 6. From germline, CDR1 is SGHRS and CDR2 YFSETQ. CDR3 length equals 15 residues.

Written as DNA, the CDR3 is TGCGCCAGCAGTTGGGGGGGTCCCTACGAGCAGTACTTC. Amino acid sequence: CASSWGGPYEQYF. This chain uses TRBV10-2 with TRBJ2-7; TRBD2 agrees at 7 bases. The CDR3 consists of 13 residues. Unmatched junction bases numbered 3, after V lost 5 bases and J lost 2 bases. CDR1 is WSHSY and CDR2 is SAAADI in the germline V gene.

This sequence joins TRBV6-1 and TRBJ2-7, with a possible D match to TRBD2 (6 bases). Germline CDR1 is MNHNS and CDR2 is SASEGT. Trimming cost V 6 bases and J 2 bases, with 11 bases left between them. The CDR3 length is 13 residues. CDR3 nucleotides: TGTGCCAGCAGAGGAGGGCTCACCTACGAGCAGTACTTC. Amino acids: CASRGGLTYEQYF.

The chain links TRBV11-2 to TRBJ2-7; TRBD1 is a possible D gene (6 bases). Trimming left V 5 bases short and J 6 bases short, with 20 bases between. The CDR3 is made up of 15 amino acids. Germline-derived CDR1 and CDR2 are SGHAT and FQNNGV. In nucleotides, the CDR3 is TGTGCCAGCAGCCCTACGACAGGCCCCAGAGCCGAGCAGTACTTC. It yields the protein CASSPTTGPRAEQYF.

The V and J genes are TRBV11-2 and TRBJ2-1, with D perhaps TRBD2 (5 bases). The CDR3 length is 15 residues. Germline CDR1 reads SGHAT; CDR2 reads FQNNGV. The V gene lost 6 bases and the J gene lost 5 bases, with 17 bases spanning the gap. CDR3 in DNA: TGTGCCAGCAGTGCGAGGGTAATACAAAACAATGAGCAGTTCTTC. Its protein product is CASSARVIQNNEQFF.

The CDR3, as DNA: TGTGCCAGCAGAGGGACTAGCGGAGGTGTCGTGGATACGCAGTATTTT. Translation gives CASRGTSGGVVDTQYF. V and J are TRBV28 and TRBJ2-3, with TRBD2 matching over 11 bases. The CDR3 loop spans 16 amino acids. The germline V gene has CDR1 MDHEN and CDR2 SYDVKM. Trimming cost V 6 bases and J 6 bases; bases outside gene matches: 11.

The chain employs TRBV19 and TRBJ2-1; D may match TRBD1 or TRBD2 (5 bases each). Germline CDR1 and CDR2: LNHDA and SQIVND (reference sequence). The V gene lost 4 bases and the J gene lost 0 bases, with 10 bases spanning the gap. The CDR3 contains 15 residues. DNA of the CDR3: TGTGCCAGTAGTACGGGGCAGAACTCCTACAATGAGCAGTTCTTC. As protein: CASSTGQNSYNEQFF. Full variable domain (rest looked up from reference TRBV19 and TRBJ2-1): DGGITQSPKYLFRKEGQNVTLSCEQNLNHDAMYWYRQDPGQGLRLIYYSQIVNDFQKGDIAEGYSVSREKKESFPLTVTSAQKNPTAFYLCASSTGQNSYNEQFFGPGTRLTVL.

The genes are TRBV27 and TRBJ2-1, with unresolved D. This CDR3 is built from 12 residues. Between the trimmed V and J ends, which lost 5 bases and 10 bases, there was a span of 12 bases. CDR1 and CDR2 from the germline V gene are MNHEY and SMNVEV (reference sequence). CDR3 nucleotide sequence: TGTGCCAGCAGTCAGATTCTAGGAGAGCAGTTCTTC. Its translation: CASSQILGEQFF.

This clone has only one observation. The V gene is TRBV9, the J gene TRBJ2-7; D remains ambiguous. This CDR3 has 16 amino acids. V lost 0 bases and J 2 bases, leaving 15 bases between the germline ends. Germline V lookup: CDR1 SGDLS, CDR2 YYNGEE. The CDR3 DNA follows: TGTGCCAGCAGCGTAGGGCCGTCCCCGGCAGCCTACGAGCAGTACTTC. Amino acid sequence: CASSVGPSPAAYEQYF.

V is TRBV10-3 and J is TRBJ1-2; 11 bases match TRBD1. The CDR3 has 13 amino acids. Unmatched junction bases numbered 4, after V lost 7 bases and J lost 6 bases. Germline CDR1 ENHRY, CDR2 SYGVKD. CDR3 region: CAITRTGGDGYTF. The CDR3 DNA reads TGTGCCATCACTCGGACAGGGGGCGATGGCTACACCTTC.

The chain recombines TRBV6-1 with TRBJ2-4, with 7 nucleotides matching TRBD1. The CDR3 contains 14 residues. With V trimmed by 8 bases and J by 2 bases, 6 bases remained unmatched. Germline V gives CDR1 MNHNS, CDR2 SASEGT. This chain's CDR3 is CASRGGLTKNIQYF. In DNA, the CDR3 is TGTGCCAGCCGAGGGGGCTTGACCAAAAACATTCAGTACTTC.

V usage is TRBV7-6 and J usage is TRBJ2-2; no firm D call. Between the trimmed V and J ends, which lost 4 bases and 1 base, there was a span of 10 bases. Germline CDR1 SGHVS, CDR2 FNYEAQ. The CDR3 loop spans 15 amino acids. In DNA, the CDR3 is TGTGCCAGCAGCTCCGATACCCTGAACACCGGGGAGCTGTTTTTT. Encoded protein: CASSSDTLNTGELFF.

The chain couples TRBV5-6 to TRBJ1-2, with D possibly TRBD1 on 5 matching bases. CDR3 size: 12 residues. Germline loops: CDR1 SGHDT, CDR2 YYEEEE. The V and J ends lost 2 bases and 7 bases respectively, with 9 bases between them. CDR3 residues: CASSLGTGGYTF. CDR3 bases: TGTGCCAGCAGCTTAGGGACCGGTGGCTACACCTTC.

J is TRBJ1-1 and V is TRBV7-9; 12 nucleotides agree with TRBD1. This CDR3 is built from 18 residues. Trimming took 4 bases from V and 0 from J; bases not matched to a gene: 9. Per the germline V gene, CDR1 is SEHNR and CDR2 is FQNEAQ (reference sequence). This chain's CDR3 is CASSSPRDRGLMNTEAFF. The DNA of the CDR3 is TGTGCCAGCAGCTCACCCCGGGACAGGGGGCTCATGAACACTGAAGCTTTCTTT.

This chain joins TRBV2 and TRBJ2-5, with D maybe TRBD2 (6 bases). Germline V lookup: CDR1 SNHLY, CDR2 FYNNEI. V lost 4 bases to trimming and J lost 0 bases, with 12 bases between them. CDR3 length equals 15 residues. The CDR3 region has the DNA TGTGCCAGCAGTGGGGCTAGCGCCAACCAAGAGACCCAGTACTTC. It translates to CASSGASANQETQYF.

The chain employs TRBV7-2 and TRBJ2-5, with 8 bases lining up with TRBD2. V shed 6 bases, J shed 7 bases, and the junction held 10 bases outside the gene matches. The CDR3 is 14 amino acids. The germline V gene has CDR1 SGHTA and CDR2 FQGNSA. Here the CDR3 reads CASRHREGGGTQYF. The DNA for the CDR3 is TGTGCCAGCAGACATCGGGAGGGCGGAGGGACCCAGTACTTC.

The chain is built from TRBV11-2 and TRBJ2-3, with D possibly matching TRBD2 (6 bases). In germline, CDR1 is SGHAT, CDR2 FQNNGV. Trimming cost V 1 base and J 6 bases, with 11 bases left between them. There are 14 residues in the CDR3. CDR3 nucleotides: TGTGCCAGCAGCTTAGCGGGTCTAGCGGATACGCAGTATTTT. Translation: CASSLAGLADTQYF.

The CDR3 coding sequence is TGTGCCAGCTCACCACCCGACAGGCAGTTGGGCCAAGAGACCCAGTACTTC. Residues: CASSPPDRQLGQETQYF. This sequence joins TRBV18 and TRBJ2-5, with a possible D match to TRBD1 (6 bases). This CDR3 has 17 residues. Looked up from germline, CDR1 is KGHSH and CDR2 is LQKENI. Trimming pared 0 bases from V and 1 base from J, leaving 15 bases between.

The chain has TRBV7-8 and TRBJ1-4; a weak D match, TRBD1 (5 bases). Germline lookup yields CDR1 SGHVS and CDR2 FQNEAQ. The CDR3 length is 14 residues. Trimming left V 3 bases short and J 5 bases short, with 10 bases between. CDR3 amino acids: CASSLTVNNEKLFF. In nucleotides, the CDR3 is TGTGCCAGCAGCTTGACAGTGAACAATGAAAAACTGTTTTTT. Complete variable domain (other parts from reference TRBV7-8 and TRBJ1-4): GAGVSQSPRYKVAKRGQDVALRCDPISGHVSLFWYQQALGQGPEFLTYFQNEAQLDKSGLPSDRFFAERPEGSVSTLKIQRTQQEDSAVYLCASSLTVNNEKLFFGSGTQLSVL.

The count of this clone is one. The chain joins TRBV29-1 to TRBJ2-1; 11 nucleotides align to TRBD2. Per the germline V gene, CDR1 is SQVTM and CDR2 is ANQGSEA. This CDR3 spans 18 amino acids. V gave up 0 bases and J gave up 2 bases; unmatched junction bases: 9. CDR3 region: CSVEDGGLAGGAYNEQFF. As DNA, the CDR3 is TGCAGCGTTGAAGATGGTGGACTAGCGGGTGGGGCCTACAATGAGCAGTTCTTC.

This clone was seen a single time. The chain combines TRBV18 with TRBJ1-4, with 8 bases aligning to TRBD1. The CDR3 runs 13 residues. The ends lost 10 bases at V and 3 bases at J; junction bases unmatched: 4. The V gene's germline CDR1 is KGHSH and CDR2 LQKENI. Here the CDR3 DNA reads TGTGCCACTCGGGGACAGGCTAATGAAAAACTGTTTTTT. The encoded protein is CATRGQANEKLFF.

The chain couples TRBV19 to TRBJ2-2; D gene unclear. Germline values: CDR1 LNHDA, CDR2 SQIVND (reference sequence). This CDR3 region has 13 residues. Trimming took 2 bases from V and 6 from J, leaving 7 bases between them. CDR3 bases: TGTGCCAGTAGTATATATCGGTCCGGGGAGCTGTTTTTT. As protein: CASSIYRSGELFF.

CDR3 nucleotide sequence: TGTGCCAGCAGCATCTCCGGGACAGGGGCCTACAATGAGCAGTTCTTC. Encoded protein: CASSISGTGAYNEQFF. This chain connects TRBV7-3 to TRBJ2-1; 10 nucleotides agree with TRBD1. Germline V CDR1 and CDR2: SGHTA, FQGTGA. There are 16 residues in the CDR3. The V segment lost 5 bases and the J segment 2 bases; nucleotides outside the gene matches: 6.

V usage is TRBV15 and J usage is TRBJ2-6; D is ambiguous. Trimming took off 4 bases at V and 4 bases at J, with 8 bases between the two ends. CDR3 length: 14 residues. Germline loops: CDR1 LNHNV, CDR2 YYDKDF (reference sequence). In DNA form, the CDR3 reads TGTGCCACCAGCACCAGCTCAGGGGCCAACGTCCTGACTTTC. Translated, it gives CATSTSSGANVLTF.

The J gene is TRBJ2-2, the V gene TRBV6-1; perhaps TRBD2 as D (6 bases). Trimming took 3 bases from V and 4 from J, leaving 12 bases between them. This CDR3 is 15 amino acids long. CDR1 MNHNS and CDR2 SASEGT come from the germline V gene. The CDR3 protein is CASSDDGTPTGELFF. The CDR3 DNA is TGTGCCAGCAGTGACGACGGGACTCCCACCGGGGAGCTGTTTTTT.

V is TRBV5-1 and J is TRBJ1-1, with a possible D match to TRBD1 (5 bases). Germline CDR1 reads SGHRS; CDR2 reads YFSETQ. This CDR3 contains 14 residues. V lost 5 bases and J 6 bases, leaving 17 bases between the germline ends. The chain's CDR3 is CASRPTGFNPEAFF. CDR3 DNA sequence: TGCGCCAGCAGGCCTACAGGTTTCAACCCTGAAGCTTTCTTT.